The rows below give T cell receptor beta chains drawn from one sample of a study of control samples from healthy donors and cancer patients. Clones were read by immunoSEQ multiplex PCR, and TCRdb kept only the in-frame ones, dropping some. This sample yields tens of thousands of clones, of which about 87% are seen a single time; around 18% belongs to the top ten. Sequencing was carried out using blood. These TCRs come from a man aged 50-59 years in good health. Both conserved end residues are part of each CDR3. The order of the fields is V gene, D gene, clone size, J gene, CDR3 protein, CDR3 DNA. A D gene is named only where the DNA matches it firmly. Where a row states a size, it is once, few, many or the class of an expanded clone; other rows omit it.

TRBV6-5	.	.	TRBJ1-2	CASSYALVGGGLGYTF	TGTGCCAGCAGTTACGCCTTGGTCGGGGGTGGCCTCGGCTACACCTTC
TRBV7-3	.	.	TRBJ2-5	CASSLTGRGSLETQYF	TGTGCCAGCAGCTTAACCGGCAGGGGCAGTCTGGAGACCCAGTACTTC
TRBV11-1	.	.	TRBJ2-1	CASSDGPSLNEQFF	TGTGCCAGCAGCGACGGGCCATCCCTGAATGAGCAGTTCTTC
TRBV5-1	.	.	TRBJ1-1	CASSASAGAVTEAFF	TGCGCCAGCAGCGCTTCCGCTGGGGCCGTCACTGAAGCTTTCTTT
TRBV19	.	.	TRBJ2-1	CASSTGRGDEQFF	TGTGCCAGTAGTACTGGACGCGGAGATGAGCAGTTCTTC
TRBV12-5	.	.	TRBJ2-1	CASGLERPGGPSSYNEQFF	TGTGCTAGTGGTTTGGAGCGCCCCGGGGGGCCGAGCTCCTACAATGAGCAGTTCTTC
TRBV14	.	.	TRBJ1-2	CASSQAEGVRNYGYTF	TGTGCCAGCAGCCAAGCGGAAGGGGTTAGGAACTATGGCTACACCTTC
TRBV29-1	.	.	TRBJ1-1	CSVVGGSEAFF	TGCAGCGTTGTAGGAGGTTCCGAAGCTTTCTTT
TRBV24-1	.	.	TRBJ2-7	CATSGGRGAEGYEQYF	TGTGCCACCAGTGGAGGGCGGGGCGCTGAGGGCTACGAGCAGTACTTC
TRBV5-1	TRBD1	many	TRBJ1-5	CASSLGTGGFGQPQHF	TGCGCCAGCAGCTTAGGGACAGGGGGCTTTGGTCAGCCCCAGCATTTT
TRBV27	TRBD1	.	TRBJ1-2	CASRFNRDRGGPNYGYTF	TGTGCCAGCAGGTTCAATCGGGACAGGGGGGGCCCGAACTATGGCTACACCTTC
TRBV24-1	TRBD1	.	TRBJ2-1	CATSERTGTGRYNEQFF	TGTGCCACCAGTGAACGTACTGGGACAGGAAGATACAATGAGCAGTTCTTC
TRBV6-5	TRBD2	once	TRBJ2-7	CASRGGLAGNYEQYF	TGTGCCAGCAGGGGGGGACTAGCGGGTAACTACGAGCAGTACTTC
TRBV9	.	.	TRBJ2-1	CASSVANEQFF	TGTGCCAGCAGCGTAGCAAATGAGCAGTTCTTC